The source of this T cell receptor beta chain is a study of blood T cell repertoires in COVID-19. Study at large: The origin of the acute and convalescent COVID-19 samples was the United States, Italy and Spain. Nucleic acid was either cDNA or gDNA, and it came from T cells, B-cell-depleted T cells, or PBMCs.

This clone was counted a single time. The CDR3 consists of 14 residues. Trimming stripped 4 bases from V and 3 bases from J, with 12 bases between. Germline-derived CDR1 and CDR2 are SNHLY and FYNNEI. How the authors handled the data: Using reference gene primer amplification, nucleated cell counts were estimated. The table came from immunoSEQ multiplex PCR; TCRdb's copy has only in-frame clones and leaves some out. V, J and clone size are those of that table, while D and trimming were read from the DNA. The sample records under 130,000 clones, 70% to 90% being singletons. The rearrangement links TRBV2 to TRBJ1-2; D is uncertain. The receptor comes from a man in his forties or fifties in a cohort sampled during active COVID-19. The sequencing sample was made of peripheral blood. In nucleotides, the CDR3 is TGTGCCAGCAGTGTCGGCATGAGGGACTATGGCTACACCTTC. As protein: CASSVGMRDYGYTF.